The present TCR beta chain was sequenced within a study of beta chain features in type 1 diabetes. Across the whole study: The samples had more than 95 million sorted cells examined in all.

This clone has more than one count but fewer than ten. No antigen is known for it. Expressed TCRB transcripts were sequenced because the isolated RNA had all been reverse transcribed beforehand. Generated by immunoSEQ multiplex PCR, the TCRdb table keeps only in-frame clones and is missing some. The sample consists of 810,000 or so clones, roughly 17% of them appearing once. The germline V gene encodes CDR1 MDHEN and CDR2 SYDVKM. The CDR3 loop spans 11 amino acids. V was pared by 3 bases and J by 15 bases, with 12 bases between. Using CD45RO/CCR7/CD25/CD127/CD95/CD27, CD4+ naive, central memory, regulatory and stem cell-like memory cells were sorted. General observations from the study: Shorter templates might be favored by PCR, and equally so in patients and in controls. Individuals with type 1 diabetes displayed fewer insertions and more deletions at VDJ junctions.

What was sequenced was naive CD4+ T cells from blood. This sequence was found in a woman younger than 30 in good health. The chain has TRBV28 and TRBJ1-5; no firm D call. The CDR3: CASSLSVPLHF. For the CDR3, the DNA is TGTGCCAGCAGTTTGTCAGTCCCGCTGCATTTT.